Below are 12 T cell receptor beta chains sequenced from a single sample in a study of blood T cell repertoires in COVID-19. Profiled with immunoSEQ multiplex PCR; TCRdb holds only in-frame clones, not every one. The sample holds under 250,000 clones, around 81% seen once. Material: peripheral blood. The receptors were gathered from a woman in her 70s with acute or convalescent COVID-19.

The chain employs TRBV19 and TRBJ2-3; 7 nucleotides line up with TRBD2. Trimming cost V 7 bases and J 2 bases; bases outside gene matches: 9. The CDR3 loop spans 15 amino acids. Germline V lookup: CDR1 LNHDA, CDR2 SQIVND (reference sequence). The CDR3 loop is CASKLGGGITDTQYF. The CDR3 bases are TGTGCCAGTAAGTTAGGCGGGGGAATCACAGATACGCAGTATTTT.

This rearrangement joins TRBV21-1 to TRBJ2-1; the table's D call, TRBD2, has no DNA check behind it. TRBV21-1 is flagged as a pseudogene. This CDR3 is 16 amino acids long. The CDR3 sequence is CASSKGEGSSYNEQFF. The CDR3 DNA is TGTGCCAGCAGCAAAGGGGAGGGGTCCTCCTACAATGAGCAGTTCTTC.

Only a few counts were recorded for this clone. The chain employs TRBV30 and TRBJ2-3, with TRBD2 matching over 7 bases. The CDR3 is 12 amino acids. CDR1 is GTSNPN and CDR2 is SVGIG in the germline V gene (reference sequence). J lost 8 bases, V lost 1 base, and 3 bases had no gene match. The CDR3 protein is CAWSAWGGTQYF. The CDR3 DNA is TGTGCCTGGAGTGCCTGGGGGGGTACGCAGTATTTT.

The chain joins TRBV28 to TRBJ1-3, with D perhaps matching TRBD1 (6 bases). Trimming pared 6 bases from V and 4 bases from J, leaving 13 bases between. Germline V gene lookup returns CDR1 MDHEN and CDR2 SYDVKM. The CDR3 runs 14 residues. The CDR3 sequence: CASSPGGAGNTIYF. CDR3 DNA sequence: TGTGCCAGCAGCCCGGGGGGCGCAGGAAACACCATATATTTT.

The rearrangement links TRBV7-9 to TRBJ2-1, with D unclear. Germline V gives CDR1 SEHNR, CDR2 FQNEAQ (reference sequence). Trimming took 3 bases from V and 1 from J, leaving 7 bases between them. The CDR3 is 14 amino acids. CDR3 bases: TGTGCCAGCAGCTTGACTCAGTCCTACAATGAGCAGTTCTTC. Amino acid sequence: CASSLTQSYNEQFF.

The CDR3 reads CASSQGSYEQYV. The CDR3 DNA follows: TGTGCCAGCAGCCAGGGATCCTACGAGCAGTACGTC. The V and J genes are TRBV11-2 and TRBJ2-7; a weak D match, TRBD1 (5 bases). The germline CDR1 and CDR2 sequences are SGHAT and FQNNGV. This CDR3 is built from 12 residues. V was shortened by 5 bases and J by 1 base, with 6 bases between the two germline ends.

This clone was seen only once. V usage is TRBV3-1 (or the pseudogene TRBV3-2) and J usage is TRBJ1-3; no clear D. The CDR3 is 15 residues long. V was trimmed by 1 base and J by 4 bases, leaving 11 bases between them. Germline CDR1 and CDR2: LGHDT and YNNKEL (reference sequence). DNA of the CDR3: TGTGCCAGCAGCCAAGTGGGCAGGTCGGGAAACACCATATATTTT. Protein sequence: CASSQVGRSGNTIYF.

The CDR3, as DNA: TGTGCCAGCAGCTTAGCACGGGGGGCAGGAGAGCAGTTCTTC. It specifies CASSLARGAGEQFF. The chain has TRBV11-3 and TRBJ2-1; possible D gene TRBD2, 7 bases. V was clipped by 1 base and J by 10 bases, with 14 bases between them. Germline V lookup: CDR1 SGHNT, CDR2 YENEEA. The CDR3 extends over 14 amino acids.

The sample holds one count of this clone. The chain has TRBV19 and TRBJ2-3; D remains unclear. Germline values: CDR1 LNHDA, CDR2 SQIVND (reference sequence). The CDR3 covers 15 residues. The germline V and J ends were trimmed by 6 bases and 0 bases, with 13 bases remaining between them. The CDR3 sequence: CASRSQGGSTDTQYF. The CDR3 coding sequence is TGTGCCAGTAGGTCACAAGGCGGTAGCACAGATACGCAGTATTTT.

The rearrangement joins TRBV5-1 to TRBJ1-1; TRBD1 aligns across 9 bases. This CDR3 region has 15 residues. In germline, CDR1 is SGHRS, CDR2 YFSETQ. The junction had 5 bases not matched to a gene; V was cut back by 4 bases and J by 1 base. In DNA, the CDR3 is TGCGCCAGCAGCGGATGGGACAGGGAGAACACTGAAGCTTTCTTT. This translates into CASSGWDRENTEAFF.

The chain recombines TRBV5-6 with TRBJ2-1; D may be TRBD2 (6 bases). V lost 4 bases, J lost 10 bases, and 18 bases lay in between. Germline values: CDR1 SGHDT, CDR2 YYEEEE. The CDR3 is 14 amino acids. CDR3 sequence reads: CASSPGLGMKEQFF. DNA for the CDR3: TGTGCCAGCAGCCCGGGACTGGGAATGAAGGAGCAGTTCTTC.

The V and J genes are TRBV18 and TRBJ2-3; D unclear. This CDR3 region has 14 residues. The germline V and J ends were trimmed by 2 bases and 2 bases, with 8 bases remaining between them. Germline values: CDR1 KGHSH, CDR2 LQKENI. The CDR3 protein is CASSPGLTTDTQYF. In DNA form, the CDR3 reads TGTGCCAGCTCACCAGGGCTAACCACAGATACGCAGTATTTT. The complete variable domain, with remaining parts taken from reference TRBV18 and TRBJ2-3, reads NAGVMQNPRHLVRRRGQEARLRCSPMKGHSHVYWYRQLPEEGLKFMVYLQKENIIDESGMPKERFSAEFPKEGPSILRIQQVVRGDSAAYFCASSPGLTTDTQYFGPGTRLTVL.